The rows below give T cell receptor beta chains drawn from one sample of a study of early stage breast cancer tumors. Sequencing used immunoSEQ multiplex PCR; TCRdb keeps in-frame clones, though not all of them. The data show about 3,600 clones, with 55% to 75% seen just once and roughly 18% held by the top ten. The sequenced material came from breast tumor tissue. These receptors came from a middle-aged person with breast cancer. Both conserved end residues are part of each CDR3. A D gene is named only where the DNA matches it firmly. Size values are once, few and many counts, or a class for expanded clones, and some rows have none.

abundance,len,j_gene,d_gene,v_gene,CDR3nt,CDR3aa
-,15,TRBJ2-1,-,TRBV19,TGTGCCAGTGCCGGACGGTCCAGCTCCTACAATGAGCAGTTCTTC,CASAGRSSSYNEQFF
-,13,TRBJ1-4,-,TRBV27,TGTGCCAGCAGGCCAGAATACGGAGGAAAACTGTTTTTT,CASRPEYGGKLFF
-,13,TRBJ2-1,-,TRBV6-4,TGTGCCAGCAGTGACTTGTCTCCGGGTGAGCAGTTCTTC,CASSDLSPGEQFF
large,17,TRBJ2-1,TRBD2,TRBV4-3,TGCGCCAGCAGCCAATCTCCCGGGACTAGCGGATACAATGAGCAGTTCTTC,CASSQSPGTSGYNEQFF
-,16,TRBJ2-7,TRBD1,TRBV19,TGTGCCAGTAGTAGAAATCGACAGGGGGTCTTCTACGAGCAGTACTTC,CASSRNRQGVFYEQYF
-,13,TRBJ1-1,-,TRBV7-9,TGTGCCAGCAGCTTGAGATGGGACACTGAAGCTTTCTTT,CASSLRWDTEAFF
large,15,TRBJ1-5,-,TRBV30,TGTGCCTGGAGTGTCTCCGGGGCTTCCAATCAGCCCCAGCATTTT,CAWSVSGASNQPQHF
-,14,TRBJ2-5,-,TRBV7-2,TGTGCCAGCAGTTCCTACGGGGGTTGGGAGACCCAGTACTTC,CASSSYGGWETQYF
-,18,TRBJ2-3,TRBD2,TRBV18,TGTGCCAGCTCACCACCGGAGGGGACTAGCGGAAAGACAGATACGCAGTATTTT,CASSPPEGTSGKTDTQYF
-,16,TRBJ2-3,TRBD2,TRBV29-1,TGCAGCGTTGATTTTAGTGCTAGCGGAGGCACAGATACGCAGTATTTT,CSVDFSASGGTDTQYF
medium-sized,14,TRBJ1-2,-,TRBV27,TGTGCCAGCAGTTCACCCCGCCAGAGCTATGGCTACACCTTC,CASSSPRQSYGYTF
few,17,TRBJ2-2,-,TRBV21-1,TGTGCCAGCAGCACGCGACTAGCGAGAGTGGGGGCCGGGGAGCTGTTTTTT,CASSTRLARVGAGELFF
-,14,TRBJ1-1,-,TRBV7-3,TGTGCCAGCAGCTACAGGGTTCGTAACGCTGAAGCTTTCTTT,CASSYRVRNAEAFF
once,15,TRBJ2-1,-,TRBV28,TGTGCCAGCAGTTCTACAGGGTATCCCTACAATGAGCAGTTCTTC,CASSSTGYPYNEQFF
-,13,TRBJ1-2,-,TRBV7-3,TGTGCCAGCAGCATAGGGGAGGGCTATGGCTACACCTTC,CASSIGEGYGYTF
few,14,TRBJ2-5,TRBD1,TRBV5-4,TGTGCCAGCACCACGGGACAGGTGCAAGAGACCCAGTACTTC,CASTTGQVQETQYF
once,13,TRBJ2-3,-,TRBV9,TGTGCCAGCAGCGGTAGCGAGGGAGATACGCAGTATTTT,CASSGSEGDTQYF
large,13,TRBJ2-3,-,TRBV19,TGTGCCAGTAGTATCGGGAGCACAGATACGCAGTATTTT,CASSIGSTDTQYF
-,15,TRBJ1-1,-,TRBV27,TGTGCCAGCAGGCTTAAACCACAGGGTAACACTGAAGCTTTCTTT,CASRLKPQGNTEAFF
-,12,TRBJ2-7,-,TRBV29-1,TGCAGCGTTGAAGATCTACGCGACGAGCAGTACTTC,CSVEDLRDEQYF
-,12,TRBJ1-1,-,TRBV30,TGTGCCTGGGGACAGATGAACACTGAAGCTTTCTTT,CAWGQMNTEAFF
-,14,TRBJ1-1,-,TRBV19,TGTGCCAGTAGTGGACAGACCATGAACACTGAAGCTTTCTTT,CASSGQTMNTEAFF
-,15,TRBJ1-5,-,TRBV19,TGTGCCAGTAGTAGTTGGGATTCGGGCAATCAGCCCCAGCATTTT,CASSSWDSGNQPQHF
few,14,TRBJ1-3,-,TRBV30,TGTGCCTTGTCAGTGTCCAACTCTGGAAACACCATATATTTT,CALSVSNSGNTIYF
-,19,TRBJ2-5,TRBD2,TRBV28,TGTGCCAGCAGTTCAACTGGTACTAGCGGGAGGACGGGGACAGAGACCCAGTACTTC,CASSSTGTSGRTGTETQYF
few,15,TRBJ2-7,TRBD1,TRBV18,TGTGCCAGCTCACGCCTGGGACAGGGATTTGACGAGCAGTACTTC,CASSRLGQGFDEQYF
-,14,TRBJ2-5,-,TRBV11-3,TGTGCCAGCAGCTTAGGTGGACAGCAAGAGACCCAGTACTTC,CASSLGGQQETQYF
once,14,TRBJ2-1,-,TRBV5-4,TGTGCCACCCTGCCCCGGGGCTCCTACAATGAGCAGTTCTTC,CATLPRGSYNEQFF
few,12,TRBJ2-2,-,TRBV19,TGTGCCAGTAGTGTTCAAGCCGGGGAGCTGTTTTTT,CASSVQAGELFF
-,17,TRBJ2-2,-,TRBV23-1,TGCGCCAGCAGTCAGACGGGGGACCACCGTCACACCGGGGAGCTGTTTTTT,CASSQTGDHRHTGELFF
-,15,TRBJ2-2,-,TRBV2,TGTGCCAGCAGTGGGTGGACGCCAGCCAGCGGGGAGCTGTTTTTT,CASSGWTPASGELFF
-,13,TRBJ2-7,-,TRBV7-6,TGTGCCAGCGGCCCCACAGACCAATACGAGCAGTACTTC,CASGPTDQYEQYF
once,14,TRBJ1-1,TRBD1,TRBV2,TGTGCCAGCTGCGGGACAGCTTTGAACACTGAAGCTTTCTTT,CASCGTALNTEAFF
-,17,TRBJ2-7,TRBD1,TRBV5-1,TGCGCCAGCAGCTTGCAAACCACCGGACAGGACCCCTACGAGCAGTACTTC,CASSLQTTGQDPYEQYF
-,14,TRBJ1-2,-,TRBV5-1,TGCGCCAGCAGCGACGAAGACCGATCCTATGGCTACACCTTC,CASSDEDRSYGYTF
-,13,TRBJ2-2,-,TRBV7-3,TGTGCCAGCAGCTTATATAACACCGGGGAGCTGTTTTTT,CASSLYNTGELFF
-,17,TRBJ2-3,-,TRBV5-4,TGTGCCAGCAGCCAAAGGCGAATACAGGGTTACACAGATACGCAGTATTTT,CASSQRRIQGYTDTQYF
few,15,TRBJ1-2,TRBD1,TRBV11-2,TGTGCCAGCAGCTCCGTGACAGGGTCCTCGTTTGGCTACACCTTC,CASSSVTGSSFGYTF
-,16,TRBJ2-4,TRBD1,TRBV19,TGTGCCAGTAGTATCGGACAGGGGCGATCCAAAAACATTCAGTACTTC,CASSIGQGRSKNIQYF
-,15,TRBJ2-7,TRBD1,TRBV11-2,TGCGCCAGCAGCCAAGAGTACAGGGGATCCTACGAGCAGTACTTC,CASSQEYRGSYEQYF
few,11,TRBJ2-4,-,TRBV19,TGTGCCAGTAGTATCGGGTACATTCAGTACTTC,CASSIGYIQYF
-,11,TRBJ1-1,-,TRBV20-1,TGCAGTGCTATAGGTGACACTGAAGCTTTCTTT,CSAIGDTEAFF
-,17,TRBJ1-2,-,TRBV4-3,TGCGCCAGCAGCCAAGATTTTACGGCGGACAGAATCTATGGCTACACCTTC,CASSQDFTADRIYGYTF
-,19,TRBJ2-1,-,TRBV4-3,TGCGCCAGCAGCCAAGATATCTTTACGGCGGGAACTATCTACAATGAGCAGTTCTTC,CASSQDIFTAGTIYNEQFF